This T cell receptor beta chain appears in the sequencing data of a study of graft-versus-host responses after intestinal transplantation. Study as a whole: The recipients all started with anti-thymocyte globulin induction and then took tacrolimus and steroids for around 3 years.

General study points: GvH clones turned up in recipient marrow; some had shown up first in ileum or blood. The study associated peak circulating GvH clone levels with early post-transplant HvG declines. Some patients had graft-donor T cell macrochimerism. In their allografts, the ratios of graft-versus-host to host-versus-graft T cell clones were high.

Data came from immunoSEQ multiplex PCR; TCRdb stores just in-frame clones and leaves some out. The sample has about 23,000 clones; 90% are singletons. This clone was counted once. The antigen is undetermined. The same CDR3 can be traced to other DNA sequences in this sample. V shed 1 base and J shed 0 bases, with 4 bases lying between them. This CDR3 is built from 14 residues. Germline V CDR1 and CDR2: MGHRA, YSYEKL. The chain employs TRBV4-1 and TRBJ1-5; D gene ambiguous. The source was PBMCs, collected almost 40 days after intestinal transplant. The source is a human patient who received an intestinal transplant, so some T cells may come from the graft donor. The CDR3 DNA is TGCGCCAGCAGCCAAGTGAGTAGCAATCAGCCCCAGCATTTT. Protein sequence: CASSQVSSNQPQHF.